One and the same sample provided the 10 T cell receptor beta chains below, sequenced in a study of T cells after yellow fever vaccination. TCRdb redid the calling of the 5' RACE reads with MiXCR, one entry per CDR3 protein. This sample has some 250,000 distinct CDR3 sequences, with more than 3.5% found just once. Sequencing was performed on PBMCs, taken 15 days after the yellow fever booster vaccination. All receptors come from a man younger than 35 who received the YFV17D yellow fever vaccine.

Ten or more counts support this clonotype. The J gene is TRBJ1-5, the V gene TRBV20-1, with a possible D match to TRBD1 (5 bases). In germline, CDR1 is DFQATT, CDR2 SNEGSKA (reference sequence). V shed 3 bases and J shed 5 bases, with 11 bases lying between them. This CDR3 spans 13 amino acids. In nucleotides, the CDR3 is TGCAGTGCTAGGTCGGACATCGATCAGCCCCAGCATTTT. It codes for CSARSDIDQPQHF.

In this sample, this clonotype turned up many times. The chain uses TRBV5-6 and TRBJ2-4, with TRBD1 identical over 9 bases. The CDR3 covers 16 residues. Trimming took 1 base from V and 8 from J; bases not matched to a gene: 10. Germline V gene lookup returns CDR1 SGHDT and CDR2 YYEEEE. The CDR3 reads CASSLTGGAGWDIQYF. DNA for the CDR3: TGTGCCAGCAGCTTGACAGGGGGCGCGGGTTGGGACATTCAGTACTTC.

The V and J genes are TRBV7-2 and TRBJ1-4, with D perhaps TRBD1 (5 bases). This CDR3 is built from 12 residues. Germline V CDR1 and CDR2: SGHTA, FQGNSA. V was cut by 6 bases and J by 8 bases, with 10 bases left in between. CDR3 in DNA: TGTGCCAGCAGTTCCGGGGGGGAAAAACTGTTTTTT. This gives the protein CASSSGGEKLFF.

This clonotype has ten or more counts. This chain joins TRBV27 and TRBJ2-7; the D call may be TRBD1 or TRBD2 (5 bases each). This CDR3 spans 13 amino acids. Trimming cost V 7 bases and J 2 bases, with 12 bases left between them. Germline loops: CDR1 MNHEY, CDR2 SMNVEV (reference sequence). The CDR3 region has the DNA TGTGCCAGCAAACCCGGGGCCACCTACGAGCAGTACTTC. Protein sequence: CASKPGATYEQYF.

This clonotype was seen repeatedly, ten times or more. The rearrangement links TRBV5-1 to TRBJ1-1, with a possible D match to TRBD1 (5 bases). The CDR3 is 14 residues long. Germline assignment: CDR1 SGHRS and CDR2 YFSETQ. V was clipped by 3 bases and J by 1 base, with 10 bases between them. As DNA, the CDR3 is TGCGCCAGCAGCTCCCGGGGCGCGAACACTGAAGCTTTCTTT. It encodes CASSSRGANTEAFF.

The rearrangement uses TRBV5-1 and TRBJ1-6; D gene unclear. The CDR3 consists of 17 residues. V shed 1 base and J shed 6 bases, with 17 bases lying between them. Germline V gene sequence: CDR1 SGHRS, CDR2 YFSETQ. DNA of the CDR3: TGCGCCAGCAGCTTGTTCAGGTTAATGGACTTTAATTCACCCCTCCACTTT. Translated: CASSLFRLMDFNSPLHF. The full variable domain, in which reference TRBV5-1 and TRBJ1-6 provide the parts outside the CDR3, is KAGVTQTPRYLIKTRGQQVTLSCSPISGHRSVSWYQQTPGQGLQFLFEYFSETQRNKGNFPGRFSGRQFSNSRSEMNVSTLELGDSALYLCASSLFRLMDFNSPLHFGNGTRLTVT.

Worth noting for this clonotype: A much larger clone differs from this one at a single base, so this may be a read error. This sequence joins TRBV6-5 and TRBJ2-1; D is possibly TRBD1 (6 bases). The CDR3 length is 17 residues. Trimming took off 4 bases at V and 10 bases at J, with 26 bases between the two ends. Germline CDR1 is MNHEY and CDR2 is SVGAGI. This CDR3 is CASSSTREVEGVWEQFF. CDR3 nucleotides: TGTGCCAGCAGTTCGACGAGGGAAGTAGAGGGGGTGTGGGAGCAGTTCTTC.

This clonotype showed up many times. This rearrangement joins TRBV5-1 to TRBJ2-7; D is ambiguous. This CDR3 comprises 13 residues. Germline assignment: CDR1 SGHRS and CDR2 YFSETQ. Trimming removed 0 bases from V and 4 bases from J, with 8 bases in between. The CDR3 sequence: CASSLGHLYEQYF. CDR3 bases: TGCGCCAGCAGCTTGGGGCACCTATACGAGCAGTACTTC.

This clonotype was counted at least ten times. The V gene is TRBV3-1, the J gene TRBJ2-3; 8 nucleotides agree with TRBD2. CDR3 length: 15 amino acids. Germline lookup yields CDR1 LGHDT and CDR2 YNNKEL (reference sequence). J gave up 7 bases and V 4 bases, and 10 bases lay outside the gene matches. CDR3 coding DNA: TGTGCCAGCAGCCCCCTGCGGGGGGTCTCCCATACGCAGTATTTT. Its protein product is CASSPLRGVSHTQYF.

This clonotype was seen at least ten times. The rearrangement uses TRBV5-6 and TRBJ2-1; D might be TRBD2 (5 bases). Germline V gene sequence: CDR1 SGHDT, CDR2 YYEEEE. This CDR3 spans 14 amino acids. V was pared by 4 bases and J by 7 bases, with 15 bases between. CDR3 in amino acids: CASSRPRDRNEQFF. The CDR3 bases are TGTGCCAGCAGCCGACCGAGGGATCGGAATGAGCAGTTCTTC.